These T cell receptor beta chains were read from a single sample in a study of cytomegalovirus exposure and HLA in healthy donors. Clones were read by immunoSEQ multiplex PCR, and TCRdb kept only the in-frame ones, dropping some. The sample records about 250,000 clones, 92% being singletons. Sequencing input: PBMCs. The origin of the receptors is a girl aged 2 to 10 in good health and CMV-seronegative. CDR3s include the opening cysteine and the closing phenylalanine or tryptophan.

CASSLDYAGDTEAFF	TRBV11-2
CSEGTSTDTQYF	TRBV29-1
CASSLGGSSYEQYF	TRBV6-5
CASTELGSPGELFF	TRBV27
CATSRGSLATSTDTQYF	TRBV15
CASSLGQGSDEQFF	TRBV5-1
CATDRGLYEQYF	TRBV2
CASSYGQGTEAFF	TRBV6-5
CATSPSSNTEAFF	TRBV5-1
CASSGGGQPQHF	TRBV6-1
CASSTDRVSLHF	TRBV13
CASSLESGPVPEQFF	TRBV7-7
CASSTRTGEENTIYF	TRBV7-8
CASSFSAGPEGTDTQYF	TRBV7-9
CSVGQGLKPNNYGYTF	TRBV29-1
CASSYGLNYEQYF	TRBV6-5
CAVGQSHEQYF	TRBV6-4
CAWDLQGVYEQYF	TRBV30
CASSQNLGRTYEQYF	TRBV4-2
CATSRDHREAYEQYF	TRBV15
CASSPPGVYEQYF	TRBV11-2
CASRSQGYSGNTIYF	TRBV27
CASSLAGRAEETQYF	TRBV7-6
CASSPGLAGINEQFF	TRBV6-5
CASSQVSLYGYTF	TRBV4-1